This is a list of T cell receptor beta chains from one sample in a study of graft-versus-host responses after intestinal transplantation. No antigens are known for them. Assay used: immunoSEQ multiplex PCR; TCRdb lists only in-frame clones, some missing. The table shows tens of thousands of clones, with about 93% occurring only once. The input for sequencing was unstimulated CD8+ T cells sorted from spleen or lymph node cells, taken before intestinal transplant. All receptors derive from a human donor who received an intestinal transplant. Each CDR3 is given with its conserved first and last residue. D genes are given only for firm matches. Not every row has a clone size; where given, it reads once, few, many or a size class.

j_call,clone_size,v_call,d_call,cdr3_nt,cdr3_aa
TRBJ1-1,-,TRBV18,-,TGTGCCAGCTCACCTAATCCCTTTAGCTCTATGAACACTGAAGCTTTCTTT,CASSPNPFSSMNTEAFF
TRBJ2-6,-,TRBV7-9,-,TGTGCCAGCAGTTTATTCGACAGGAACTCTGGGGCCAACGTCCTGACTTTC,CASSLFDRNSGANVLTF
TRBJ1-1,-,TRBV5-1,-,TGCGCCAGCAGCTTGCTGGGCGGGCCGGGTGGCACTGAAGCTTTCTTT,CASSLLGGPGGTEAFF
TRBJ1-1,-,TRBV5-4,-,TGTGCCAGCAGCTTGGGGGGTGACCTAAGGGAACTCTTT,CASSLGGDLRELF
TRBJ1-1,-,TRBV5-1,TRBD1,TGCGCCAGCGGAGCAGGGGGGGAAGCTTTCTTT,CASGAGGEAFF
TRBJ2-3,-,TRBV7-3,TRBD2,TGTGCCAGCAGCCTAGGGACTAGCGGGGTCATCACAGATACGCAGTATTTT,CASSLGTSGVITDTQYF
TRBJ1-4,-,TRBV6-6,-,TGTGCCAGCAGTCCTACCCAAGCTGCAACTAATGAAAAACTGTTTTTT,CASSPTQAATNEKLFF
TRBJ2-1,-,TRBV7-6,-,TGTGCCAGCAGCTCCGCTAGCAGTGAGCAGTTCTTC,CASSSASSEQFF
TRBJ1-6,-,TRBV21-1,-,TGTGCCAGCAGCCCGAGAGATAAGGGCAGCAAATCCTATAATTCACCCCTCCACTTT,CASSPRDKGSKSYNSPLHF
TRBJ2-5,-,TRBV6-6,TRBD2,TGTGCCAGCAGTAACGGACTAGCGGGAGGCCACGAGACCCAGTACTTC,CASSNGLAGGHETQYF
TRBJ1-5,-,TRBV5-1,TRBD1,TGCGCCAGCAGCGCCGGGACAGGGGCAAGTCAGCCCCAGCATTTT,CASSAGTGASQPQHF
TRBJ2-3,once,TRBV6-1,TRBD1,TGTGCCAGCAGTAATGGACAGGGGAGGAAAGATACGCAGTATTTT,CASSNGQGRKDTQYF
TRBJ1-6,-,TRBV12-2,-,TGTGCAAGTCGCTTAGTTATAGGACAGGGTGATTCACCCCTCCACTTT,CASRLVIGQGDSPLHF
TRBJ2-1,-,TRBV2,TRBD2,TGTGCCAGCAGTGAAGCGCTCGGTCTAGCGGTGTACAATGAGCAGTTCTTC,CASSEALGLAVYNEQFF
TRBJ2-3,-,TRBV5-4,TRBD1,TGTGCCAGCAGCTTGGTGGGGACAGGGCCTAGCACAGATACGCAGTATTTT,CASSLVGTGPSTDTQYF
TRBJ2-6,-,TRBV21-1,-,TGTGCCAGCAGCGAAAGGGGGGGTTGGAACGAATCTGGGGCCAACGTCCTGACTTTC,CASSERGGWNESGANVLTF
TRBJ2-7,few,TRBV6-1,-,TGTGCCAGCAGTGAACTGGGGAACCTCTCCTACGAGCAGTACTTC,CASSELGNLSYEQYF
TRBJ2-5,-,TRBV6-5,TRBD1,TGTGCCAGCAGTCAACGGACAGGCCAAGAGACCCAGTACTTC,CASSQRTGQETQYF
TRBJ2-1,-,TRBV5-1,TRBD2,TGCGCCAGCAGCCCGCATGACCCCGGCGGGAGGGGTTACAATGAGCAGTTCTTC,CASSPHDPGGRGYNEQFF
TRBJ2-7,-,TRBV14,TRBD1,TGTGCCAGCAGCCGGACAGGGTTGTCCTACGAGCAGTACTTC,CASSRTGLSYEQYF
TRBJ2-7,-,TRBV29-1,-,TGCAGCGTTGAGGGGGGGCGAGGCGAGCAGTACTTC,CSVEGGRGEQYF
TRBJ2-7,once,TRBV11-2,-,TGTGCCAGCAGCTTTGCGGCCTACGAGCAGTACTTC,CASSFAAYEQYF
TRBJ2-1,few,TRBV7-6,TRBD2,TGTGCCAGCAGCACACCTAGCGGGGCACACAATGAGCAGTTCTTC,CASSTPSGAHNEQFF
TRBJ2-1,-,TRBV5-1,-,TGCGCCAGCAGCTTACCAACTAGACGGCCCTACAATGAGCAGTTCTTC,CASSLPTRRPYNEQFF
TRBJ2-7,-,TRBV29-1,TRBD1,TGCAGCGTTACGGGACAGGTGGGCCACGAGCAGTACTTC,CSVTGQVGHEQYF
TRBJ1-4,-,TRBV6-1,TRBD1,TGTGCCAGCAGTGTATTTTCCGGGACAGGAGATGAAAAACTGTTTTTT,CASSVFSGTGDEKLFF
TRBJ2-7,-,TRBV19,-,TGTGCCAGTAGTATAGGTAACTCCTACGAGCAGTACTTC,CASSIGNSYEQYF
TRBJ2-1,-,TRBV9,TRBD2,TGTGCCAGCAGCGTAGCGGCCGGGACTAGCGGCAATGAGCAGTTCTTC,CASSVAAGTSGNEQFF